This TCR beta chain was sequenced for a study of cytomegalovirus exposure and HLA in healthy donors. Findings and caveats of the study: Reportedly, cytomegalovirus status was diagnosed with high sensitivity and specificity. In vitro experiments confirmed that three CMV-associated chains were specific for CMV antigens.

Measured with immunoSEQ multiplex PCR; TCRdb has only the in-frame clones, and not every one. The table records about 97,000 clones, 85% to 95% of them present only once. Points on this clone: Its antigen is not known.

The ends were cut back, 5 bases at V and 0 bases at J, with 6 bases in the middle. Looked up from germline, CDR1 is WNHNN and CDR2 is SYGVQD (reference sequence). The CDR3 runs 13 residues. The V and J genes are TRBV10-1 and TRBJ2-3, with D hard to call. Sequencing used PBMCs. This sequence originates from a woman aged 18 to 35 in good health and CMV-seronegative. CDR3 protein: CASSLTSTDTQYF. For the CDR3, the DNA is TGCGCCAGCAGTCTTACTAGCACAGATACGCAGTATTTT.